This T cell receptor beta chain derives from a study of blood T cell repertoires in COVID-19. Study context: The samples span acute and convalescent COVID-19 from the United States, Italy and Spain. In each case, the material was cDNA or gDNA derived from T cells, B-cell-depleted T cells, or PBMCs.

With V trimmed by 6 bases and J by 4 bases, 8 bases remained unmatched. The germline V gene has CDR1 KGHSH and CDR2 LQKENI. The CDR3 is made up of 15 amino acids. Seattle's enrolled individuals joined amid active infection and were then monitored longitudinally. Authors' analysis steps: Estimation of nucleated cell counts relied on the amplification of reference gene primers. Only in-frame clones appear in the TCRdb table, and some are missing; sequencing was by immunoSEQ multiplex PCR. The D gene and trimming were derived from the DNA, and the V and J assignments and clone size from that table. This table holds 300,000 to 400,000 clones, around 87% found once.

The sequence was obtained from a woman in her 50s with COVID-19, enrolled during active disease. The sequencing input was peripheral blood. The chain is built from TRBV18 and TRBJ1-5; 8 bases align to TRBD1. As DNA, the CDR3 is TGTGCCAGCTCGCAGGGGACAGGTGGAAATCAGCCCCAGCATTTT. Amino acid sequence: CASSQGTGGNQPQHF.